The 19 T cell receptor beta chains below come from one sample, sequenced in a study of cytomegalovirus exposure and HLA in healthy donors. PCR involved 60 Vbeta and 13 Jbeta primers. Some clones are missing from TCRdb's copy, which holds only in-frame ones; the method was immunoSEQ multiplex PCR. The sample consists of some 98,000 clones, approximately 76% of them appearing once. Sequences were obtained from PBMCs. Receptors originate from a man aged 35 to 55 in good health and CMV-seronegative.

The CDR3 DNA reads TGTGCCAGTAGTACGGGACTTTCCGATACACGACAGTTCTTC. It codes for CASSTGLSDTRQFF. The chain recombines TRBV19 with TRBJ2-1; maybe TRBD2 (6 bases). The germline V gene encodes CDR1 LNHDA and CDR2 SQIVND (reference sequence). The CDR3 extends over 14 amino acids. V lost 4 bases and J lost 13, with 20 bases in between.

The V and J genes are TRBV29-1 and TRBJ2-7; D possibly corresponds to TRBD1 (6 bases). CDR1 is SQVTM, CDR2 ANQGSEA, per germline. The germline V and J ends were trimmed by 1 base and 5 bases, with 21 bases remaining between them. The CDR3 is 16 residues long. The CDR3 sequence: CSVEGDTEQRTDEQYF. CDR3 sequence (DNA): TGCAGCGTTGAAGGGGACACCGAGCAGCGGACTGACGAGCAGTACTTC.

V is TRBV27 and J is TRBJ2-7; D perhaps matches TRBD2 (5 bases). CDR1 is MNHEY, CDR2 SMNVEV, per germline (reference sequence). V was cut by 8 bases and J by 4 bases, with 18 bases left in between. This CDR3 region has 14 residues. The CDR3 protein is CASSPPGSGYEQYF. The CDR3 DNA follows: TGTGCCAGCTCCCCCCCCGGGTCGGGGTACGAGCAGTACTTC.

The V and J genes are TRBV11-2 and TRBJ1-1, with a weak D call TRBD1 (5 bases). The CDR3 covers 14 residues. The V gene's germline CDR1 is SGHAT and CDR2 FQNNGV. V was pared by 2 bases and J by 7 bases, with 14 bases between. The CDR3 region has the DNA TGTGCCAGCAGCTTAAACGGGGGTGAGTTTGAAGCTTTCTTT. This gives the protein CASSLNGGEFEAFF.

The chain carries TRBV5-1 and TRBJ2-4; a weak D match, TRBD2 (5 bases). The CDR3 is made up of 15 amino acids. CDR1 and CDR2 from the germline V gene are SGHRS and YFSETQ. V lost 4 bases and J 1 base, leaving 12 bases between the germline ends. CDR3 loop: CASSHGEWAKNIQYF. The DNA of the CDR3 is TGCGCCAGCAGCCACGGGGAGTGGGCCAAAAACATTCAGTACTTC. The full variable domain, rest sourced from reference TRBV5-1 and TRBJ2-4, is KAGVTQTPRYLIKTRGQQVTLSCSPISGHRSVSWYQQTPGQGLQFLFEYFSETQRNKGNFPGRFSGRQFSNSRSEMNVSTLELGDSALYLCASSHGEWAKNIQYFGAGTRLSVL.

This chain uses TRBV28 with TRBJ1-1, with D possibly matching TRBD1 (5 bases). In germline, CDR1 is MDHEN, CDR2 SYDVKM. The length of the CDR3 is 15 residues. Trimming removed 7 bases from V and 1 base from J, with 16 bases in between. The CDR3 protein is CASNPIGGPNTEAFF. DNA of the CDR3: TGTGCCAGCAACCCGATCGGGGGTCCGAACACTGAAGCTTTCTTT.

V is TRBV10-3 and J is TRBJ2-2; 7 nucleotides line up with TRBD2. The J segment lost 6 bases and the V segment lost 0 bases, leaving 13 bases of the junction unmatched. This CDR3 is built from 18 residues. The germline CDR1 and CDR2 sequences are ENHRY and SYGVKD. The CDR3 is CAISESVCGEGGAGELFF. CDR3 sequence (DNA): TGTGCCATCAGTGAGTCTGTTTGTGGGGAGGGAGGGGCCGGGGAGCTGTTTTTT.

The V call is TRBV15, the J call TRBJ1-5; D remains ambiguous. Germline V lookup: CDR1 LNHNV, CDR2 YYDKDF (reference sequence). The CDR3 extends over 13 amino acids. V lost 3 bases and J 6 bases, leaving 9 bases between the germline ends. The CDR3 DNA is TGTGCCACCAGCAGGAGGGCGGGTCAGCCCCAGCATTTT. Protein: CATSRRAGQPQHF.

The V call is TRBV30, the J call TRBJ2-5; 7 bases are a match to TRBD2. V trimming: 0 bases; J trimming: 2 bases; junction bases outside the gene matches: 3. The CDR3 contains 14 residues. Per the germline V gene, CDR1 is GTSNPN and CDR2 is SVGIG (reference sequence). As DNA, the CDR3 is TGTGCCTGGAGTGTAACCGGGGGGCAAGAGACCCAGTACTTC. It encodes CAWSVTGGQETQYF.

The chain combines TRBV5-1 with TRBJ1-6; D remains ambiguous. V was cut by 0 bases and J by 6 bases, with 10 bases left in between. The CDR3 sequence is 15 residues long. The V gene's germline CDR1 is SGHRS and CDR2 YFSETQ. The CDR3 reads CASSLGSKPNSPLHF. The CDR3 bases are TGCGCCAGCAGCTTGGGGAGTAAACCTAATTCACCCCTCCACTTT.

This clone occurred a few times. The chain combines TRBV14 with TRBJ2-5, with D perhaps matching TRBD1 (6 bases). Trimming stripped 3 bases from V and 1 base from J, with 9 bases between. Germline V gives CDR1 SGHDN, CDR2 FVKESK. The CDR3 has 14 amino acids. The CDR3: CASSQGHLQETQYF. The CDR3 coding sequence is TGTGCCAGCAGCCAGGGACACCTCCAAGAGACCCAGTACTTC.

This chain connects TRBV7-2 to TRBJ2-5; TRBD1 is a possible D gene (6 bases). CDR3 length equals 15 residues. V dropped 4 bases and J dropped 2 bases, with 14 bases sitting between them. Germline V gene sequence: CDR1 SGHTA, CDR2 FQGNSA. CDR3 bases: TGTGCCAGCAGCTATTCCGGGACATCACAAGAGACCCAGTACTTC. Its translation is CASSYSGTSQETQYF.

The gene calls are TRBV14 and TRBJ2-3; D unclear. From germline, CDR1 is SGHDN and CDR2 FVKESK. The CDR3 has 11 residues. With 1 base removed from V and 9 bases from J, the gap between germline ends came to 5 bases. CDR3 DNA sequence: TGTGCCAGCAGCCAAGTTGAGACGCAGTATTTT. It translates to CASSQVETQYF. The whole variable domain, remainder taken from reference TRBV14 and TRBJ2-3, is EAGVTQFPSHSVIEKGQTVTLRCDPISGHDNLYWYRRVMGKEIKFLLHFVKESKQDESGMPNNRFLAERTGGTYSTLKVQPAELEDSGVYFCASSQVETQYFGPGTRLTVL.

The gene calls are TRBV5-4 and TRBJ2-5, with D uncertain. Germline V lookup: CDR1 SGHNT, CDR2 YYREEE (reference sequence). The germline V and J ends were trimmed by 1 base and 1 base, with 11 bases remaining between them. The length of the CDR3 is 15 residues. The CDR3 region is CASSLRSGRQETQYF. The CDR3 region has the DNA TGTGCCAGCAGCTTGAGATCGGGTCGCCAAGAGACCCAGTACTTC. The entire variable domain, with the rest obtained from reference TRBV5-4 and TRBJ2-5, is as follows: ETGVTQSPTHLIKTRGQQVTLRCSSQSGHNTVSWYQQALGQGPQFIFQYYREEENGRGNFPPRFSGLQFPNYSSELNVNALELDDSALYLCASSLRSGRQETQYFGPGTRLLVL.

The chain has TRBV28 and TRBJ2-7, with TRBD2 matching 10 bases. Germline loops: CDR1 MDHEN, CDR2 SYDVKM. Germline trimming cut 5 bases from V and 2 bases from J; bases unmatched to any gene: 9. The CDR3 has 16 residues. The CDR3: CASSPPLAGRAYEQYF. As DNA, the CDR3 is TGTGCCAGCAGTCCACCACTAGCGGGACGGGCCTACGAGCAGTACTTC.

This clone was seen a few times. The CDR3 DNA reads TGTGCCAGCAGTTTATTCTACAGTGTCAACTCCGACTACGAGCAGTACTTC. Protein: CASSLFYSVNSDYEQYF. The genes are TRBV28 and TRBJ2-7; D is ambiguous. CDR1 is MDHEN and CDR2 is SYDVKM in the germline V gene. This CDR3 region has 17 residues. Trimming shortened V by 1 base and J by 3 bases, and 19 bases separated the two germline ends. Supplemented by reference TRBV28 and TRBJ2-7, the full variable domain reads DVKVTQSSRYLVKRTGEKVFLECVQDMDHENMFWYRQDPGLGLRLIYFSYDVKMKEKGDIPEGYSVSREKKERFSLILESASTNQTSMYLCASSLFYSVNSDYEQYFGPGTRLTVT.

To note about this clone: At one end, the junction sequence differs from germline, possibly due to a read error. The chain links TRBV7-9 to TRBJ2-1; 8 bases are a match to TRBD2. Germline V gene data show CDR1 as SEHNR and CDR2 as FQNEAQ (reference sequence). The CDR3 has 16 residues. The CDR3 region is CSSSLSSSGSLNEQFF. The CDR3 DNA is TGTTCCAGCAGCTTAAGCTCCAGCGGGAGTCTCAATGAGCAGTTCTTC.

The chain combines TRBV7-2 with TRBJ2-3; 9 bases fit TRBD2. The CDR3 extends over 17 amino acids. Germline lookup yields CDR1 SGHTA and CDR2 FQGNSA. The ends lost 7 bases at V and 0 bases at J; junction bases unmatched: 11. CDR3 DNA: TGTGCCAGCATCTATCGGGCGGGGGGGATGAGCACAGATACGCAGTATTTT. Encoded protein: CASIYRAGGMSTDTQYF.

The chain has TRBV25-1 and TRBJ1-4, with a weak D call TRBD1 (5 bases). CDR1 is MGHDK and CDR2 is SYGVNS in the germline V gene. The CDR3 extends over 15 amino acids. Trimming removed 2 bases from V and 7 bases from J, with 14 bases in between. The CDR3 region is CASSEQPGPGEKLFF. Here the CDR3 DNA reads TGTGCCAGCAGTGAACAGCCAGGGCCGGGTGAAAAACTGTTTTTT.